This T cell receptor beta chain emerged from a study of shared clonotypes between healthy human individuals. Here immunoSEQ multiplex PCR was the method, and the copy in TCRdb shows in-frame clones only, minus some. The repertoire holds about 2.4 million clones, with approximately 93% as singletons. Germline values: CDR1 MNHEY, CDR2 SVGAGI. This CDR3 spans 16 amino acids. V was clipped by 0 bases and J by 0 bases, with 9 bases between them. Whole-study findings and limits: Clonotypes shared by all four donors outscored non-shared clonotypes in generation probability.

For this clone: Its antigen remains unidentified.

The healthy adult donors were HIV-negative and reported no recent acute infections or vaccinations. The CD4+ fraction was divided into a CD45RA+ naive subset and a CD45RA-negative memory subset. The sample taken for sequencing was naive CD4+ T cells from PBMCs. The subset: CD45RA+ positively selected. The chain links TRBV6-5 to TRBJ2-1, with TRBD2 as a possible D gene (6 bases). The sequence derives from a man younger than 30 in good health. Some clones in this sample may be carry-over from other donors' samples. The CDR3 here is CASSYSGTLSYNEQFF. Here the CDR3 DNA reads TGTGCCAGCAGTTACTCGGGGACTCTCTCCTACAATGAGCAGTTCTTC.